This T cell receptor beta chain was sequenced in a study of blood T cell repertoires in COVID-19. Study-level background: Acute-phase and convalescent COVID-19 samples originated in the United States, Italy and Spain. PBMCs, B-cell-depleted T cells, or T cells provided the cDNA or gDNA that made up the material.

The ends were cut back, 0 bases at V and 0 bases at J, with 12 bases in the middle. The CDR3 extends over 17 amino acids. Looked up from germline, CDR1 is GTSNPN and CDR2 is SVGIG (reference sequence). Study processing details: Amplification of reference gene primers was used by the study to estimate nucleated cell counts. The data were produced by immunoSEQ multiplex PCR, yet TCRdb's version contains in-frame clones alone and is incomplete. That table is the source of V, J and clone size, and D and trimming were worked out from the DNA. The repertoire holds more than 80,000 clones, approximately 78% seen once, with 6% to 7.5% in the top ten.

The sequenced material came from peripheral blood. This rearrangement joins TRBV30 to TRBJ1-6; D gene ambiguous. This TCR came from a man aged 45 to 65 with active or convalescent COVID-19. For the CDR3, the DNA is TGTGCCTGGAGTGTACGAGGGTACAGCTCCTATAATTCACCCCTCCACTTT. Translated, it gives CAWSVRGYSSYNSPLHF.